This T cell receptor beta chain is drawn from a study of blood T cell repertoires in COVID-19. Trimming took 5 bases from V and 5 from J; bases not matched to a gene: 11. Germline CDR1 is SEHNR and CDR2 is FQNEAQ (reference sequence). The CDR3 is 16 residues long. Authors' methods: Reference gene primers were amplified, and this amplification served to estimate nucleated cell counts. Repertoires were generated with immunoSEQ multiplex PCR, while TCRdb's copy carries only in-frame clones and drops some. The DNA was the basis for D and trimming; V, J and clone size are from that table. The sample includes some 40,000 clones, roughly nine tenths of them seen just once.

The receptor was isolated from a man aged 65 to 79 with acute or convalescent COVID-19. Sequencing used peripheral blood. This chain joins TRBV7-9 and TRBJ2-1, with 8 bases identical to TRBD2. CDR3 sequence: CASSLPSGSSNNEQFF. As DNA, the CDR3 is TGTGCCAGCAGCCTGCCGAGCGGGAGTAGTAACAATGAGCAGTTCTTC.